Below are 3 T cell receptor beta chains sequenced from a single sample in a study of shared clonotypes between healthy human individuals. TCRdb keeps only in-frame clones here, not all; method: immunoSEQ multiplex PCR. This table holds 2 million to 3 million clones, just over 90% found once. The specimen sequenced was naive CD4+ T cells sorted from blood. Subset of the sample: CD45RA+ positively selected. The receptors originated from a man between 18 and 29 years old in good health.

CDR3 residues: CASSISHTANTEAFF. CDR3 coding DNA: TGTGCCAGTAGTATCTCCCATACAGCGAACACTGAAGCTTTCTTT. The chain employs TRBV19 and TRBJ1-1; the D is unclear. Per germline, CDR1 LNHDA and CDR2 SQIVND (reference sequence). Trimming stripped 3 bases from V and 1 base from J, with 12 bases between. This CDR3 is 15 amino acids long.

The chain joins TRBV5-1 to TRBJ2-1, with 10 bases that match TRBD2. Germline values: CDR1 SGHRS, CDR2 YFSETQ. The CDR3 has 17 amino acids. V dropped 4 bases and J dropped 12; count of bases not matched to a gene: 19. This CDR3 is CASSDPPSGLADFGQFF. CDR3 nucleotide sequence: TGCGCCAGCAGCGACCCCCCAAGCGGACTAGCGGACTTTGGGCAGTTCTTC.

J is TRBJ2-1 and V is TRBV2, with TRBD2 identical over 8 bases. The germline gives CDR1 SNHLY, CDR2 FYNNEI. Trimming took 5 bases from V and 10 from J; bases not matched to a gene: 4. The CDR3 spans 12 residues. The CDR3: CASSLTSVEQFF. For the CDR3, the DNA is TGTGCCAGCAGTTTGACTAGCGTAGAGCAGTTCTTC.